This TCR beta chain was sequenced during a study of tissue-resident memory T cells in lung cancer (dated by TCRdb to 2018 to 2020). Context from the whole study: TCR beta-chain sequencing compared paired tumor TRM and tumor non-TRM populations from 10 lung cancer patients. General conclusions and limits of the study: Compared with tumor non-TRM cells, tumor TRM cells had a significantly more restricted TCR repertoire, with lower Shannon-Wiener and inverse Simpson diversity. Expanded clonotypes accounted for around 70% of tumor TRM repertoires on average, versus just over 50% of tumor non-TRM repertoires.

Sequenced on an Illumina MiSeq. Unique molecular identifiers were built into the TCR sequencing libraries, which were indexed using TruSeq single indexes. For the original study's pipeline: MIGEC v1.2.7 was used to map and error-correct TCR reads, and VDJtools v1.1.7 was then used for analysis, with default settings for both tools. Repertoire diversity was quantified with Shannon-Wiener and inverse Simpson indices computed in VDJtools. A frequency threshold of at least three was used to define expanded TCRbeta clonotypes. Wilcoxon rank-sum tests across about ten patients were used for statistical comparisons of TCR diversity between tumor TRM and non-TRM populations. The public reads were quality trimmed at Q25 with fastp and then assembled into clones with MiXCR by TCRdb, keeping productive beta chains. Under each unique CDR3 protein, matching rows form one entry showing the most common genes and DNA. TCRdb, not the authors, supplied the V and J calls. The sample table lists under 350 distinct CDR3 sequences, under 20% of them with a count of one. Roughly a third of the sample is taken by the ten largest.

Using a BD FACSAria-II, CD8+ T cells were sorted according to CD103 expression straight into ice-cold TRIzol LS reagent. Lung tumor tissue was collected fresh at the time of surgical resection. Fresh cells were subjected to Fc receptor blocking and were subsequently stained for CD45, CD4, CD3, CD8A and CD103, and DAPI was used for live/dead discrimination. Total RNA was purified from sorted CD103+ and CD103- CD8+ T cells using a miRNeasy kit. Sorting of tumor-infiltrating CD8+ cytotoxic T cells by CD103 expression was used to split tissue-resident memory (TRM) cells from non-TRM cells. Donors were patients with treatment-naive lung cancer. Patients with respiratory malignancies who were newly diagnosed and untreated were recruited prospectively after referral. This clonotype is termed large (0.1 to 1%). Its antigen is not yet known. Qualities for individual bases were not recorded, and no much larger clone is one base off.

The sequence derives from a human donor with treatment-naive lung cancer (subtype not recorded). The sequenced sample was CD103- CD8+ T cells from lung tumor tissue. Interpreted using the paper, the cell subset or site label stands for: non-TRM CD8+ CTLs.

The CDR3 region reads CASSLTGGEGTEAFF. The DNA reads TGTGCCAGCAGTTTGACAGGGGGCGAAGGCACTGAAGCTTTCTTT. The chain is assembled from TRBV27 and TRBJ1-1, with 10 junctional bases fitting TRBD1. The CDR1 and CDR2 encoded by the germline V gene (reference sequence) are MNHEY and SMNVEV. V trim: 3 bases; J trim: 4 bases; unmatched bases: 5. The CDR3 contains 15 residues, cysteine and phenylalanine counted. Just CDR3 DNA is preserved here, 45 bases in frame from base 1.